This T cell receptor beta chain is from a study of cytomegalovirus exposure and HLA in healthy donors. Study-level findings and limits: In vitro experiments confirmed that a few CMV-associated chains were specific for CMV antigens. Published work reported that the classifier diagnosed cytomegalovirus status with high specificity and sensitivity. The listing of roughly 160 TCR beta chains classed them as cytomegalovirus-associated.

Method: immunoSEQ multiplex PCR; TCRdb's copy keeps in-frame clones and lacks some. The sample carries approximately 280,000 clones, 80% to 90% recorded once. In germline, CDR1 is SEHNR, CDR2 FQNEAQ (reference sequence). Trimming removed 3 bases at V and 5 bases at J, with 14 bases between. This CDR3 comprises 15 residues. A word on this clone: Its target is not known.

This TCR was recovered from a woman aged 18 to 35 in good health and CMV-seronegative. The V and J genes are TRBV7-9 and TRBJ2-1; D is possibly TRBD1 (6 bases). Material: PBMCs. This CDR3 reads CASSFATGHHNEQFF. CDR3 in DNA: TGTGCCAGCAGCTTCGCTACGGGACACCACAATGAGCAGTTCTTC. The whole variable domain, remainder taken from reference TRBV7-9 and TRBJ2-1, is DTGVSQNPRHKITKRGQNVTFRCDPISEHNRLYWYRQTLGQGPEFLTYFQNEAQLEKSRLLSDRFSAERPKGSFSTLEIQRTEQGDSAMYLCASSFATGHHNEQFFGPGTRLTVL.